This T cell receptor (beta chain) appears in the sequencing data of a study of blood T cell repertoires in COVID-19. Study at large: The United States, Italy and Spain were the sources of the acute and convalescent COVID-19 samples. T cells, B-cell-depleted T cells, or PBMCs provided the cDNA or gDNA that served as material.

Authors' data handling: For nucleated cells, counts were estimated from reference gene primer amplification. The table came from immunoSEQ multiplex PCR; TCRdb's copy has only in-frame clones and leaves some out. V and J calls and clone size follow that table, whereas D and trimming were derived from the DNA. Of 150,000 to 200,000 clones detected, about 86% appear once; the ten largest clones hold more than 7.5%. This TCR was sampled from a man aged 50-59 years with active or convalescent COVID-19. Sequencing used peripheral blood.

The CDR3 DNA is TGTGCCAGCAGCCAAGATTTTACTAGCGGGAGGGAGACCCAGTACTTC. Amino acids: CASSQDFTSGRETQYF. The chain employs TRBV3-1 (or the pseudogene TRBV3-2) and TRBJ2-5, with 12 positions matching TRBD2. From germline, CDR1 is LGHDT and CDR2 YNNKEL (reference sequence). V lost 0 bases, J lost 5 bases, and 4 bases stayed unmatched. The CDR3 length is 16 residues.